The rows below give T cell receptor beta chains drawn from one sample of a study of blood T cells in healthy people across ages. TCRdb itself ran the 5' RACE reads through MiXCR, one entry per CDR3 protein. Of 380,000 or so distinct CDR3 sequences listed, about 49% are singletons. Sequences were obtained from blood. Every receptor here comes from a man in his sixties in good health. CDR3s include the opening cysteine and the closing phenylalanine or tryptophan. A row's size may be missing; if present it is once, few, many or a size class.

length,V,size,CDR3
16,TRBV12-5,NA,CASGLPGGRINYGYTF
14,TRBV29-1,few,CSVEPGGGKYGYTF
16,TRBV3-1,few,CASSQGTGGALGEQYF
15,TRBV9,few,CASSPRTTSSYEQYF
14,TRBV19,NA,CASGGQPINHGYTF
14,TRBV28,NA,CASLAPTGRHGYTF
13,TRBV24-1,NA,CATRRQGSDTQYF
11,TRBV7-9,few,CASSPNPLYTF
13,TRBV7-2,NA,CASSFGAAEKLFF
15,TRBV28,NA,CASSFRDRVRNEQFF
11,TRBV29-1,NA,CSVEAGQVQYF
13,TRBV28,NA,CASSMAPQYEQYF
14,TRBV6-5,NA,CASSFGQLNSPLHF
15,TRBV28,NA,CASKVTRFSNQPQHF
15,TRBV4-1,NA,CASSQDPQGGGEQFF
13,TRBV2,few,CASNREAQGPWYF
13,TRBV2,once,CASSEGRNSPLHF
15,TRBV7-6,NA,CASSLDPGDRGKQYF
16,TRBV18,NA,CASSPTLTGPGETQYF
15,TRBV18,once,CASSRDRYSNQPQHF
17,TRBV7-2,few,CASSPDLRGSRQETQYF
15,TRBV6-6,NA,CAGRTSGRENNEQFF
16,TRBV6-5,NA,CASSYSVGRPGNEQFF
12,TRBV29-1,NA,CTIGGGSYGYTF
16,TRBV9,NA,CASSAGTSGQQETQYF
15,TRBV2,NA,CASRGRDGKNTEAFF
15,TRBV2,NA,CASSVGQGSYNEQFF
15,TRBV12-3/TRBV12-4,NA,CASRDPGQSREKLFF
16,TRBV5-1,NA,CASSSLTSGGTETQYF
16,TRBV20-1,NA,CSAPKDREIVKNIQYF
16,TRBV7-2,NA,CASSSSLAGDRHEQFF
14,TRBV5-1,NA,CASSPGGGGDTQYF
14,TRBV10-1,few,CASSEGGGRETQYF
13,TRBV29-1,few,CSVEVRADTEAFF
12,TRBV29-1,NA,CSVESGAYEQFF
12,TRBV28,few,CASSPRAGGYTF
12,TRBV2,NA,CASSELVETQYF
16,TRBV6-1,NA,CASRAGGISGANVLTF
14,TRBV3-1,NA,CASSRARGTGELFF
15,TRBV7-8,NA,CASSRGTAVTYEQYF
18,TRBV6-5,NA,CASSYNDRPGQGIDTQYF
11,TRBV24-1,NA,CATSDPGKQYF